The source of this T cell receptor (beta chain) is a study of OX40 agonist ivuxolimab in advanced cancers. About the study: A mean age of roughly 66 years, range about 20 to 85, was recorded, and 70% to 85% were male. Study-wide findings and caveats: Dosing at 0.1 to 3.0 mg/kg was accompanied by clonal expansion of CD4+ and CD8+ blood T cells by week 6.

Method: immunoSEQ multiplex PCR; TCRdb's copy keeps in-frame clones and lacks some. The sample has tens of thousands of clones, 85% to 95% seen once; the top ten hold around 0.39%. This clone was recorded only once. Its antigen is currently unknown. The CDR3 extends over 14 amino acids. The V gene lost 2 bases and the J gene lost 5 bases, with 13 bases spanning the gap. Germline CDR1 reads SGHAT; CDR2 reads FQNNGV. The sequence derives from an adult with an advanced solid tumor such as melanoma, head and neck, liver or kidney cancer. The chain is built from TRBV11-2 and TRBJ2-7, with D unresolved. The source material was CD4+ or CD8+ T cells sorted from blood, sampled in a trial of the OX40 agonist ivuxolimab. The CDR3 here is CASSLSPPLDEQYF. CDR3 nucleotides: TGTGCCAGCAGCTTAAGCCCCCCCCTAGACGAGCAGTACTTC.